Following are 27 T cell receptor beta chains from one sample sequenced in a study of T cells after yellow fever vaccination. One entry per CDR3 protein results from TCRdb running MiXCR on the 5' RACE reads. The sample yields 150,000 to 200,000 distinct CDR3 sequences, 5.5% to 7.5% seen once. Sequenced here: CD4+ T cells sorted from PBMCs, sampled around 5 days after the first yellow fever vaccination. The receptors originated from a man between 18 and 29 years old who received the YFV17D yellow fever vaccine.

A word on this clonotype: A clone one base away is much larger, so this may be a read error. The V gene is TRBV3-1, the J gene TRBJ2-7; either TRBD1 or TRBD2 may supply D (5 bases each). Germline loops: CDR1 LGHDT, CDR2 YNNKEL (reference sequence). CDR3 length equals 15 residues. Trimming removed 0 bases from V and 3 bases from J, with 12 bases in between. CDR3 amino acids: CASSQDTGRGYEQYF. In nucleotides, the CDR3 is TGTGCCAGCAGCCAAGATACGGGGCGCGGCTACGAGCAGTACTTC.

This clonotype appeared a few times. The chain employs TRBV5-5 and TRBJ2-7, with 7 bases fitting TRBD1. CDR3 length: 15 residues. Trimming at V came to 7 bases and at J to 5 bases, leaving 15 bases not matched to a gene. Germline CDR1 SGHKS, CDR2 YYEKEE (reference sequence). For the CDR3, the DNA is TGTGCCAGCGCCGGAGCCCGGACAGGCCGGCACGAGCAGTACTTC. The encoded protein is CASAGARTGRHEQYF. Complete variable domain (other parts from reference TRBV5-5 and TRBJ2-7): DAGVTQSPTHLIKTRGQQVTLRCSPISGHKSVSWYQQVLGQGPQFIFQYYEKEERGRGNFPDRFSARQFPNYSSELNVNALLLGDSALYLCASAGARTGRHEQYFGPGTRLTVT.

Only a few counts were recorded for this clonotype. The chain has TRBV21-1 and TRBJ1-5; the tabulated D call, TRBD1, remains unverified against the DNA. TRBV21-1 is a known pseudogene. This CDR3 has 19 amino acids. The CDR3 here is CASSKVVDKGQGSNQPQHF. The CDR3 coding sequence is TGTGCCAGCAGCAAAGTGGTAGATAAAGGACAGGGAAGCAATCAGCCCCAGCATTTT.

This clonotype showed up just a few times. The genes are TRBV20-1 and TRBJ1-5; D is possibly TRBD1 (6 bases). This CDR3 contains 16 residues. Germline V CDR1 and CDR2: DFQATT, SNEGSKA (reference sequence). Trimming shortened V by 1 base and J by 2 bases, and 15 bases separated the two germline ends. CDR3 sequence (DNA): TGCAGTGCTAGAGTCCGAGGCAGGGGTGGCAATCAGCCCCAGCATTTT. The encoded protein is CSARVRGRGGNQPQHF.

This clonotype appeared a few times. V gene TRBV10-3 combines with J gene TRBJ2-1, with TRBD1 matching 7 bases. The CDR3 is 15 residues long. Trimming cost V 5 bases and J 5 bases; bases outside gene matches: 9. The germline V gene encodes CDR1 ENHRY and CDR2 SYGVKD. The DNA of the CDR3 is TGTGCCATCAGTCCCCCGCCGGGACAGAACAATGAGCAGTTCTTC. Protein sequence: CAISPPPGQNNEQFF.

This clonotype was recorded at least ten times. V is TRBV12-3 or TRBV12-4 and J is TRBJ1-4, with TRBD1 identical over 8 bases. The V gene end was trimmed by 6 bases and the J gene end by 8 bases; junction bases not matched to a gene: 8. The CDR3 has 14 residues. CDR3 loop: CASSPTGVVEKLFF. The DNA for the CDR3 is TGTGCCAGCAGCCCGACAGGGGTAGTGGAAAAACTGTTTTTT.

This clonotype was observed many times. The chain recombines TRBV7-2 with TRBJ2-1; D is perhaps TRBD1 (6 bases). The length of the CDR3 is 13 residues. V lost 0 bases, J lost 8 bases, and 8 bases lay in between. Germline-derived CDR1 and CDR2 are SGHTA and FQGNSA. CDR3 nucleotides: TGTGCCAGCAGCTTAGCTCAGGGGTATGAGCAGTTCTTC. Its translation: CASSLAQGYEQFF.

This clonotype has ten or more counts. This sequence joins TRBV12-3 or TRBV12-4 and TRBJ1-2; 7 bases align to TRBD1. The trim removed 7 bases at V and 0 bases at J, leaving 8 bases unmatched. The CDR3 is made up of 15 amino acids. For the CDR3, the DNA is TGTGCCAGCACCCCCGCAGGGGGAGCTAACTATGGCTACACCTTC. Encoded protein: CASTPAGGANYGYTF.

In its sample, this clonotype was seen a few times. The chain has TRBV5-1 and TRBJ2-3; no reliable D call. The V gene lost 3 bases and the J gene lost 4 bases, with 12 bases spanning the gap. The germline CDR1 and CDR2 sequences are SGHRS and YFSETQ. The CDR3 has 14 residues. CDR3 nucleotide sequence: TGCGCCAGCAGCTCCAGGACCGACTCAGATACGCAGTATTTT. It translates to CASSSRTDSDTQYF.

V and J are TRBV5-6 and TRBJ2-5, with D tentatively TRBD1 (6 bases). The germline V gene has CDR1 SGHDT and CDR2 YYEEEE. The CDR3 extends over 14 amino acids. The V gene lost 4 bases and the J gene lost 3 bases, with 13 bases spanning the gap. This chain's CDR3 is CASSQGAGEETQYF. The CDR3 DNA sequence: TGTGCCAGCAGCCAGGGAGCAGGGGAAGAGACCCAGTACTTC.

This clonotype turned up a few times. The chain carries TRBV20-1 and TRBJ2-1, with D perhaps TRBD1 or TRBD2 (5 bases each). V was clipped by 0 bases and J by 8 bases, with 17 bases between them. Germline-derived CDR1 and CDR2 are DFQATT and SNEGSKA (reference sequence). The CDR3 is made up of 15 amino acids. DNA for the CDR3: TGCAGTGCTAGAGAAACGAGGGGCTCTGGGGATGAGCAGTTCTTC. Its protein product is CSARETRGSGDEQFF.

The chain has TRBV10-3 and TRBJ1-1, with no clear D. V was cut by 3 bases and J by 0 bases, with 5 bases left in between. The CDR3 runs 13 residues. The germline CDR1 and CDR2 sequences are ENHRY and SYGVKD. The CDR3 region is CAISEVLNTEAFF. The CDR3 coding sequence is TGTGCCATCAGTGAAGTGCTGAACACTGAAGCTTTCTTT.

This clonotype showed up many times. The chain carries TRBV5-6 and TRBJ2-1, with D possibly called TRBD1 or TRBD2 (5 bases each). Germline-derived CDR1 and CDR2 are SGHDT and YYEEEE. The germline V and J ends were trimmed by 4 bases and 6 bases, with 8 bases remaining between them. The CDR3 has 12 residues. DNA for the CDR3: TGTGCCAGCAGCCGGGACGGCAATGAGCAGTTCTTC. It encodes CASSRDGNEQFF.

This clonotype occurred many times. The chain carries TRBV4-3 and TRBJ2-1, with D unresolved. The ends were cut back, 4 bases at V and 6 bases at J, with 25 bases in the middle. Germline lookup yields CDR1 LGHNA and CDR2 YSLEER. CDR3 size: 18 residues. The CDR3 protein is CASSPIGSNNPKRNEQFF. CDR3 coding DNA: TGCGCCAGCAGCCCTATAGGGTCGAACAACCCGAAGCGCAATGAGCAGTTCTTC.

Ten or more counts support this clonotype. This rearrangement joins TRBV5-1 to TRBJ1-3, with a weak D call TRBD1 (5 bases). The germline CDR1 and CDR2 sequences are SGHRS and YFSETQ. V was shortened by 3 bases and J by 1 base, with 5 bases between the two germline ends. This CDR3 has 13 amino acids. For the CDR3, the DNA is TGCGCCAGCAGCTGGGGGTCTGGAAACACCATATATTTT. Residues: CASSWGSGNTIYF. Full variable domain (outside the CDR3, taken from reference TRBV5-1 and TRBJ1-3): KAGVTQTPRYLIKTRGQQVTLSCSPISGHRSVSWYQQTPGQGLQFLFEYFSETQRNKGNFPGRFSGRQFSNSRSEMNVSTLELGDSALYLCASSWGSGNTIYFGEGSWLTVV.

There are many counts of this clonotype. This chain joins TRBV20-1 and TRBJ1-2; 8 bases agree with TRBD1. Trimming removed 6 bases from V and 0 bases from J; junction bases left unmatched: 12. Looked up from germline, CDR1 is DFQATT and CDR2 is SNEGSKA (reference sequence). CDR3 size: 16 residues. CDR3 sequence: CSARPGTGPANYGYTF. Written as DNA, the CDR3 is TGCAGTGCCCGTCCCGGGACAGGCCCAGCTAACTATGGCTACACCTTC.

Only a few counts were recorded for this clonotype. The chain couples TRBV5-1 to TRBJ2-7; D is uncertain. The CDR3 totals 14 residues. Trimming left V 1 base short and J 5 bases short, with 13 bases between. Germline assignment: CDR1 SGHRS and CDR2 YFSETQ. In DNA, the CDR3 is TGCGCCAGCAGCTTGTTAACGGACCGCGACGAGCAGTACTTC. The encoded protein is CASSLLTDRDEQYF.

This clonotype has a count of ten or more. This chain uses TRBV5-1 with TRBJ2-5, with D hard to call. V was trimmed by 2 bases and J by 1 base, leaving 6 bases between them. CDR3 size: 13 residues. Germline V gene lookup returns CDR1 SGHRS and CDR2 YFSETQ. DNA of the CDR3: TGCGCCAGCAGCTTTAGCCCCCAAGAGACCCAGTACTTC. Amino acids: CASSFSPQETQYF.

There are a few counts of this clonotype. The V gene is TRBV18, the J gene TRBJ1-2; a possible D gene is TRBD1 (6 bases). The CDR3 sequence is 15 residues long. The V gene lost 6 bases and the J gene lost 2 bases, with 16 bases spanning the gap. Germline lookup yields CDR1 KGHSH and CDR2 LQKENI. The CDR3 sequence is CASSQSGRGNYGYTF. The CDR3 DNA sequence: TGTGCCAGCTCGCAATCCGGCAGGGGAAACTATGGCTACACCTTC.

Points on this clonotype: This may stem from a read error, because a much larger clone lies one nucleotide away. V is TRBV10-2 and J is TRBJ2-5; TRBD1 might be the D (6 bases). The CDR3 runs 14 residues. Germline CDR1 WSHSY, CDR2 SAAADI. Between the trimmed V and J ends, which lost 6 bases and 2 bases, there was a span of 13 bases. CDR3 sequence reads: CASREPGQQETQYF. CDR3 sequence (DNA): TGCGCCAGCAGAGAGCCCGGACAGCAAGAGACCCAGTACTTC.

The sample holds a few counts of this clonotype. J is TRBJ2-7 and V is TRBV5-4, with a tentative D call TRBD1 (6 bases). Germline V lookup: CDR1 SGHNT, CDR2 YYREEE (reference sequence). Trimming shortened V by 0 bases and J by 0 bases, and 10 bases separated the two germline ends. The CDR3 covers 15 residues. In nucleotides, the CDR3 is TGTGCCAGCAGCTTGGGGGACAAGAGCTCCTACGAGCAGTACTTC. Translating it yields CASSLGDKSSYEQYF. The full variable domain, completed using reference TRBV5-4 and TRBJ2-7, is ETGVTQSPTHLIKTRGQQVTLRCSSQSGHNTVSWYQQALGQGPQFIFQYYREEENGRGNFPPRFSGLQFPNYSSELNVNALELDDSALYLCASSLGDKSSYEQYFGPGTRLTVT.

This clonotype was picked up many times. The gene calls are TRBV28 and TRBJ2-2; D unresolved. Germline-derived CDR1 and CDR2 are MDHEN and SYDVKM. With 2 bases removed from V and 1 base from J, the gap between germline ends came to 8 bases. This CDR3 is 15 amino acids long. The CDR3 nucleotides read TGTGCCAGCAGTTTAGGTTTGGGGAACACCGGGGAGCTGTTTTTT. It codes for CASSLGLGNTGELFF.

This clonotype was seen repeatedly, ten times or more. J is TRBJ2-1 and V is TRBV6-5; D is unclear. V gave up 0 bases and J gave up 7 bases, with 13 bases separating them. In germline, CDR1 is MNHEY, CDR2 SVGAGI. The CDR3 length is 15 residues. The CDR3: CASSYSLPDLNEQFF. The CDR3 bases are TGTGCCAGCAGTTACTCGCTTCCAGATTTAAATGAGCAGTTCTTC.

This clonotype has a handful of counts. This chain links TRBV6-5 with TRBJ1-1; D is unclear. Germline lookup yields CDR1 MNHEY and CDR2 SVGAGI. The CDR3 spans 14 residues. The V gene lost 2 bases and the J gene lost 5 bases, with 12 bases spanning the gap. CDR3 residues: CASSYHQVGTEAFF. CDR3 sequence (DNA): TGTGCCAGCAGTTACCACCAGGTAGGAACTGAAGCTTTCTTT.

This clonotype was picked up many times. J is TRBJ2-7 and V is TRBV11-2; TRBD1 aligns across 9 bases. Per germline, CDR1 SGHAT and CDR2 FQNNGV. The V segment lost 4 bases and the J segment 3 bases; nucleotides outside the gene matches: 4. The CDR3 runs to 14 residues. DNA for the CDR3: TGTGCCAGCAGCTGGGCGACAGGGGGCTACGAGCAGTACGTC. It is translated as CASSWATGGYEQYV.

This clonotype was counted a few times. The gene calls are TRBV5-1 and TRBJ2-2; 7 bases match TRBD1. With 0 bases clipped from V and 6 bases from J, the junction kept 5 bases outside the gene matches. Germline V gives CDR1 SGHRS, CDR2 YFSETQ. This CDR3 has 15 residues. The CDR3 is CASSLVATGSGELFF. The CDR3 nucleotides are TGCGCCAGCAGCTTGGTAGCGACAGGGTCCGGGGAGCTGTTTTTT.

The table lists this clonotype with a few counts. CDR3 sequence: CASSRPSTEAFF. CDR3 nucleotides: TGTGCCAGCAGCCGCCCCTCGACTGAAGCTTTCTTT. The rearrangement joins TRBV3-1 to TRBJ1-1, with unresolved D. V was trimmed by 4 bases and J by 5 bases, leaving 8 bases between them. This CDR3 is built from 12 residues. Germline CDR1 reads LGHDT; CDR2 reads YNNKEL (reference sequence). Using reference TRBV3-1 and TRBJ1-1 for the parts outside the CDR3, the full variable domain is DTAVSQTPKYLVTQMGNDKSIKCEQNLGHDTMYWYKQDSKKFLKIMFSYNNKELIINETVPNRFSPKSPDKAHLNLHINSLELGDSAVYFCASSRPSTEAFFGQGTRLTVV.